This T cell receptor (beta chain) was found in a study of neurological immune-mediated disorders. This clonotype showed up many times. Germline CDR1 is LGHNA and CDR2 is YSLEER. Trimming took 1 base from V and 2 from J; bases not matched to a gene: 3. The CDR3 spans 15 residues. Regarding time point: longitudinal time-point 2. TCRdb re-called the 5' RACE reads through MiXCR, storing one row per CDR3 protein. The sample holds roughly 60,000 distinct CDR3 sequences, nearly 10% seen once. The V and J genes are TRBV4-3 and TRBJ2-7, with TRBD2 matching over 9 bases. Specimen: PBMCs. This clonotype was sampled from a young man in good health. The DNA of the CDR3 is TGCGCCAGCAGCCAAGTAGCGGGGGCCACCTACGAGCAGTACTTC. This encodes CASSQVAGATYEQYF.